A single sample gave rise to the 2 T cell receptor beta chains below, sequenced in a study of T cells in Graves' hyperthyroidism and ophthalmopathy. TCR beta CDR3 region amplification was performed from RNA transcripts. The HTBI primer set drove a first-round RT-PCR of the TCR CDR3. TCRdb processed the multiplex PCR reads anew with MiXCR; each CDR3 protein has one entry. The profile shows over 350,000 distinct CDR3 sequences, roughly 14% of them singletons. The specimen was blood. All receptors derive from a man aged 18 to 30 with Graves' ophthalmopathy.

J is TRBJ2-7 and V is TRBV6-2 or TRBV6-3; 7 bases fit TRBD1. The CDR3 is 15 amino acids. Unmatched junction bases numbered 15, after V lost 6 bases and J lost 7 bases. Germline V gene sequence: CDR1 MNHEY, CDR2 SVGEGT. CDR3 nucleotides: TGTGCCAGCAGCCCAGGCTACGAGACAGGGAATGAGCAGTACTTC. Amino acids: CASSPGYETGNEQYF.

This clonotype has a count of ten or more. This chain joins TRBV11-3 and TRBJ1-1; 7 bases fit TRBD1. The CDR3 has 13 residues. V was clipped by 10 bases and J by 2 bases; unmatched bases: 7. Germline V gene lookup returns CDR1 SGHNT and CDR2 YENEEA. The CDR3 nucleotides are TGTGCCATAGAGGGACAGACCAACACTGAAGCTTTCTTT. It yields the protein CAIEGQTNTEAFF.